The rows below give T cell receptor beta chains drawn from one sample of a study of blood T cells in healthy people across ages. Each CDR3 protein gets one entry after TCRdb re-called the 5' RACE reads with MiXCR. The table lists approximately 1,000,000 distinct CDR3 sequences, about two fifths of them singletons. Sequencing was carried out using blood. The receptors were gathered from a man aged 18-30 years in good health. Both conserved end residues are part of each CDR3. A D gene is named only where the DNA matches it firmly. Clone size, where shown, is once, few, many, or a class for clones that have expanded.

>TRBV7-9|NA|TRBJ1-2|NA
CASSMGVRGDYHGYTF
TGTGCCAGCAGCATGGGGGTAAGGGGAGACTATCATGGCTACACCTTC
>TRBV6-6|TRBD1|TRBJ1-1|NA
CASSRQGNLRLNTEAFF
TGTGCCAGCAGTCGACAGGGGAATCTCCGCCTGAACACTGAAGCTTTCTTT
>TRBV9|TRBD2|TRBJ2-3|few
CASSALQTSGQDTQYF
TGTGCCAGCAGCGCCCTACAGACTAGCGGGCAAGATACGCAGTATTTT
>TRBV28|NA|TRBJ1-2|NA
CASSSASTMGYTF
TGTGCCAGCAGTTCAGCATCGACTATGGGCTACACCTTC
>TRBV20-1|NA|TRBJ2-1|few
CSARAGGSYNEQFF
TGCAGTGCTAGAGCTGGGGGCTCCTACAATGAGCAGTTCTTC
>TRBV4-2|NA|TRBJ1-1|NA
CASSLLGDSNTEAFF
TGTGCCAGCAGCCTCTTAGGGGACTCGAACACTGAAGCTTTCTTT
>TRBV4-1|NA|TRBJ2-3|NA
CASSQYEGSTGTQYF
TGCGCCAGCAGCCAATATGAGGGCAGCACAGGTACGCAGTATTTT
>TRBV20-1|NA|TRBJ1-2|NA
CSVRDHLATDRNYTF
TGCAGTGTTAGAGATCACCTCGCGACGGACCGGAACTACACCTTC
>TRBV6-5|TRBD1|TRBJ2-4|NA
CASSYSPGGVSKNIQYF
TGTGCCAGCAGTTACTCACCAGGGGGCGTATCCAAAAACATTCAGTACTTC
>TRBV20-1|NA|TRBJ1-4|few
CSARPTTERDEKLFF
TGCAGTGCTAGACCGACGACTGAAAGGGATGAAAAACTGTTTTTT
>TRBV12-3/TRBV12-4|TRBD1|TRBJ1-1|NA
CASSFAGGGKAFF
TGTGCCAGCAGTTTTGCAGGGGGCGGAAAAGCTTTCTTT
>TRBV27|NA|TRBJ2-3|many
CASTDRVTDTQYF
TGTGCCAGCACCGACAGAGTCACAGATACGCAGTATTTT
>TRBV3-1|NA|TRBJ2-7|NA
CASSQDILNPYEQYF
TGTGCCAGCAGCCAAGACATCCTAAACCCCTACGAGCAGTACTTC
>TRBV20-1|NA|TRBJ2-7|few
CSARDSGQGEYEQYF
TGCAGTGCAAGAGATAGCGGGCAGGGGGAATACGAGCAGTACTTC
>TRBV20-1|NA|TRBJ1-2|NA
CSARLAGDNYGYTF
TGCAGTGCTAGACTAGCAGGGGATAACTATGGCTACACCTTC
>TRBV27|NA|TRBJ1-4|many
CASSTRRTEATNEKLFF
TGTGCCAGCAGTACCCGAAGGACGGAGGCAACTAATGAAAAACTGTTTTTT
>TRBV7-9|NA|TRBJ2-5|NA
CASSPRISVETQYF
TGTGCCAGCAGCCCCCGTATCTCCGTTGAGACCCAGTACTTC
>TRBV20-1|TRBD1|TRBJ1-4|NA
CILVGDRDEKLFF
TGCATTCTAGTAGGGGACAGGGATGAAAAACTGTTTTTT
>TRBV27|NA|TRBJ2-2|NA
CASSKGTGELFF
TGTGCCAGCAGCAAGGGAACCGGGGAGCTGTTTTTT
>TRBV10-3|TRBD1|TRBJ2-7|few
CAISRQGDYEQYF
TGTGCCATCTCTAGACAGGGGGACTACGAGCAGTACTTC
>TRBV20-1|NA|TRBJ2-5|NA
CSARRGPNQETQYF
TGCAGTGCTAGGCGCGGGCCGAACCAAGAGACCCAGTACTTC
>TRBV5-1|TRBD1|TRBJ1-1|NA
CASSLQPGQENTGAFF
TGCGCCAGCAGCCTCCAACCGGGACAGGAGAACACTGGAGCTTTCTTT
>TRBV29-1|TRBD1|TRBJ2-3|many
CSVALTGADTQYF
TGCAGCGTCGCCTTGACAGGGGCCGATACGCAGTATTTT
>TRBV4-2|NA|TRBJ1-1|few
CASSRSIPANEAFF
TGTGCCAGCAGCCGGTCGATTCCGGCTAACGAAGCTTTCTTT
>TRBV27|TRBD1|TRBJ1-1|NA
CASSLGTGGWTEAFF
TGTGCCAGCAGTTTAGGGACAGGGGGGTGGACTGAAGCTTTCTTT
>TRBV6-5|TRBD1|TRBJ1-1|few
CASRSTGRTFF
TGTGCCAGCAGATCGACAGGGAGGACTTTCTTT
>TRBV10-3|NA|TRBJ1-2|many
CAISESVPIAGYTF
TGTGCCATCAGTGAGTCGGTACCGATTGCCGGCTACACCTTC
>TRBV21-1|NA|TRBJ2-7|NA
CASSHREGDYEQYF
TGTGCCAGCTCCCATCGGGAAGGAGACTACGAGCAGTACTTC
>TRBV4-3|TRBD2|TRBJ2-3|NA
CASSQDLQAGELDTQYF
TGCGCCAGCAGCCAAGATCTACAAGCGGGGGAGTTGGATACGCAGTATTTT
>TRBV6-2/TRBV6-3|TRBD1|TRBJ2-5|NA
CASSTRDRAYNEQYF
TGTGCCAGCAGTACCCGGGACAGGGCCTACAATGAGCAGTACTTC
>TRBV4-3|NA|TRBJ2-7|NA
CASSQGVTRWEQYF
TGCGCCAGCAGCCAAGGGGTTACGAGATGGGAGCAGTACTTC
>TRBV7-9|TRBD2|TRBJ2-7|NA
CASSSLAGASYEQYF
TGTGCCAGCAGCTCTCTAGCGGGGGCCTCCTACGAGCAGTACTTC
>TRBV4-3|NA|TRBJ1-1|NA
CASSQDPGHRNTEAFF
TGCGCCAGCAGCCAAGACCCGGGGCACCGGAACACTGAAGCTTTCTTT
>TRBV12-3/TRBV12-4|TRBD2|TRBJ2-2|NA
CASSHTGLAPGELFF
TGTGCCAGCAGTCATACAGGACTAGCCCCCGGGGAGCTGTTTTTT
>TRBV24-1|NA|TRBJ2-1|NA
CATSVGPDSYNEQFF
TGTGCCACCAGTGTGGGTCCGGACTCCTACAATGAGCAGTTCTTC
>TRBV20-1|TRBD1|TRBJ1-5|NA
CGARDPGQSNQPQHF
TGCGGTGCTAGAGATCCGGGACAGAGCAATCAGCCCCAGCATTTT
>TRBV15|NA|TRBJ1-2|NA
CATSRDLTQINYGYTF
TGTGCCACCAGCAGAGATTTGACGCAGATCAACTATGGCTACACCTTC
>TRBV18|NA|TRBJ2-7|NA
CASSEGTSSYEQYF
TGTGCCAGCTCAGAAGGGACAAGCTCCTACGAGCAGTACTTC
>TRBV12-3/TRBV12-4|NA|TRBJ1-2|many
CASSPAGTNYGYTF
TGTGCCAGCAGTCCTGCCGGGACTAACTATGGCTACACCTTC
>TRBV10-3|NA|TRBJ1-5|few
CATETGDGNQPQHF
TGTGCCACCGAGACAGGCGATGGAAATCAGCCCCAGCATTTT
>TRBV11-2|NA|TRBJ2-1|few
CASSFWGAYNEQFF
TGTGCCAGCAGCTTCTGGGGGGCTTACAATGAGCAGTTCTTC
>TRBV4-1|NA|TRBJ1-4|many
CASSQSEEGRGEKLFF
TGCGCCAGCAGCCAATCTGAAGAAGGGAGAGGGGAAAAACTGTTTTTT
>TRBV6-5|NA|TRBJ2-7|once
CASSYSAVRDEQYF
TGTGCCAGCAGTTACTCGGCCGTACGGGATGAGCAGTACTTC
>TRBV3-1|TRBD1|TRBJ1-6|few
CASSRGSGQGRESPLHF
TGTGCCAGCAGCCGCGGGTCGGGACAGGGTAGAGAATCACCCCTCCACTTT
>TRBV12-5|NA|TRBJ1-5|NA
CASGYNQHNQPQHF
TGTGCTAGTGGTTACAACCAACACAATCAGCCCCAGCATTTT
>TRBV20-1|TRBD1|TRBJ2-7|NA
CSAAEKGAGYEQYF
TGCAGTGCTGCGGAAAAGGGGGCTGGCTACGAGCAGTACTTC
>TRBV20-1|NA|TRBJ2-2|NA
CSASRWENTGELFF
TGCAGTGCTTCTAGGTGGGAGAACACCGGGGAGCTGTTTTTT
>TRBV30|NA|TRBJ2-7|few
CAWRVRGSPYEQYF
TGTGCCTGGAGGGTCCGAGGATCCCCCTACGAGCAGTACTTC
>TRBV20-1|TRBD1|TRBJ1-2|NA
CSAKSERDRDNYGYTF
TGCAGTGCTAAATCGGAGCGGGACAGGGATAACTATGGCTACACCTTC
>TRBV12-3/TRBV12-4|TRBD1|TRBJ2-5|NA
CASSSTGTEETQYF
TGTGCCAGCAGTTCAACCGGGACAGAAGAGACCCAGTACTTC
>TRBV20-1|TRBD1|TRBJ1-2|few
CSASSPGQGHGYTF
TGCAGTGCTAGTTCTCCCGGACAGGGGCATGGCTACACCTTC
>TRBV29-1|TRBD1|TRBJ1-2|NA
CSVNRQGAQHYGYTF
TGCAGCGTTAACCGACAGGGAGCTCAGCACTATGGCTACACCTTC